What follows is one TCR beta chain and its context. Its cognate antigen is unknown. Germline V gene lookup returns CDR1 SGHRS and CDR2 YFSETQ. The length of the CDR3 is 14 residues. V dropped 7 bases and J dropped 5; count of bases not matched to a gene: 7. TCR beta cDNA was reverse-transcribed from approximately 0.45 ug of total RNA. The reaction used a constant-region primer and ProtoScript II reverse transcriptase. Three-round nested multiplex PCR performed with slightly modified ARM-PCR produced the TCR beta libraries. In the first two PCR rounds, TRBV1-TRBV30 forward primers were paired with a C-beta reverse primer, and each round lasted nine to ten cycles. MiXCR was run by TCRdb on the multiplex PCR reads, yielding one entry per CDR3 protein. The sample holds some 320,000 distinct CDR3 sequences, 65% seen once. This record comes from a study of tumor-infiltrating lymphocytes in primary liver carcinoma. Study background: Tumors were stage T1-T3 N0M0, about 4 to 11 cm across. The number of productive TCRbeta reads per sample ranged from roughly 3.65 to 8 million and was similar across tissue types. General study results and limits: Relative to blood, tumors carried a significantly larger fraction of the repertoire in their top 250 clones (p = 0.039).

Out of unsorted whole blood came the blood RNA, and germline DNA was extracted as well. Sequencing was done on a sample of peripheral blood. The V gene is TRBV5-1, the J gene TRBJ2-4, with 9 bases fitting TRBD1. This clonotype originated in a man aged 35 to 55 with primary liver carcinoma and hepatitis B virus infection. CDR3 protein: CASGDRDRENIQYF. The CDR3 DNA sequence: TGCGCCAGCGGCGACCGGGACAGGGAAAACATTCAGTACTTC.